This is a list of T cell receptor beta chains from one sample in a study of regulatory T cells in long-lasting Graves disease. TCRdb reanalysed the multiplex PCR reads using MiXCR and keeps one entry per CDR3 protein. The data show 550,000 to 700,000 distinct CDR3 sequences, 15% to 20% seen once. The sample also formed part of further work on T cells in Graves' hyperthyroidism and ophthalmopathy.

The input for sequencing was peripheral blood mononuclear cells (PBMCs), taken at new diagnosis, from a patient treated with antithyroid drugs. Receptors originate from a man younger than 35 with Graves disease. CDR3s include the opening cysteine and the closing phenylalanine or tryptophan. The D gene is left open where the match is weak. Clone size, where shown, is once, few, many, or a class for clones that have expanded.

clone size	V gene	D gene	CDR3 length	J gene	CDR3 protein	CDR3 DNA
NA	TRBV20-1	NA	13	TRBJ1-2	CSALGGAHYGYTF	TGCAGTGCCCTAGGGGGGGCGCACTATGGCTACACCTTC
few	TRBV6-1	NA	15	TRBJ2-2	CASSHLGSSTGELFF	TGTGCCAGCAGCCACCTCGGGAGTTCCACCGGGGAGCTGTTTTTT
many	TRBV5-1	NA	14	TRBJ2-1	CASSSITSPHEQFF	TGCGCCAGCAGCTCCATAACTAGTCCCCATGAGCAGTTCTTC
few	TRBV5-1	NA	14	TRBJ2-7	CASSLETHGDEQYF	TGCGCCAGCAGCTTGGAAACACACGGCGACGAGCAGTACTTC
NA	TRBV18	TRBD2	16	TRBJ2-5	CASSPLAGGPEETQYF	TGTGCCAGCTCACCACTAGCGGGAGGGCCCGAGGAGACCCAGTACTTC
many	TRBV15	NA	14	TRBJ1-1	CATSSVGRNTEAFF	TGTGCCACCAGCAGCGTCGGCAGGAACACTGAAGCTTTCTTT
many	TRBV12-3/TRBV12-4	TRBD1	17	TRBJ2-3	CASSPNSPGQSTDTQYF	TGTGCCAGCAGCCCAAACTCACCGGGACAGTCCACAGATACGCAGTATTTT
many	TRBV7-9	NA	14	TRBJ2-7	CASSWGKKRHEQYF	TGTGCCAGCAGCTGGGGGAAAAAGCGGCACGAGCAGTACTTC
few	TRBV10-2	NA	16	TRBJ2-3	CASKRRRDTHTDTQYF	TGCGCCAGCAAGCGCCGTCGAGACACACACACAGATACGCAGTATTTT
NA	TRBV14	TRBD2	15	TRBJ2-1	CASSHLAGGYNEQFF	TGTGCCAGCAGCCATCTAGCGGGGGGCTACAATGAGCAGTTCTTC
few	TRBV20-1	TRBD2	15	TRBJ2-5	CSARTGLAGQETQYF	TGCAGTGCTAGAACCGGACTAGCGGGACAAGAGACCCAGTACTTC
NA	TRBV9	NA	16	TRBJ1-2	CASSVQGGGKYYGYTF	TGTGCCAGCAGCGTCCAAGGTGGGGGGAAGTACTATGGCTACACCTTC
few	TRBV5-1	NA	15	TRBJ2-7	CASSLGGRTANEQYF	TGCGCCAGCAGCTTAGGTGGCAGGACTGCCAACGAGCAGTACTTC
NA	TRBV14	NA	14	TRBJ2-3	CASSQRYFTDTQYF	TGTGCCAGCAGCCAACGCTATTTCACAGATACGCAGTATTTT
NA	TRBV7-6	TRBD2	14	TRBJ2-1	CASSSAGGPNEQFF	TGTGCCAGCAGCTCAGCGGGAGGGCCGAATGAGCAGTTCTTC
NA	TRBV28	TRBD2	15	TRBJ2-7	CASSAAGAFSGEQYF	TGTGCCAGCAGCGCAGCGGGGGCCTTTTCTGGCGAGCAGTACTTC
few	TRBV7-9	TRBD2	17	TRBJ2-3	CASRHGQSGLATDTQYF	TGTGCCAGCAGACATGGACAGTCGGGACTAGCGACAGATACGCAGTATTTT
NA	TRBV4-1	TRBD2	15	TRBJ2-3	CASSRATSGTDTQYF	TGCGCCAGCAGCCGGGCGACTAGCGGCACAGATACGCAGTATTTT
few	TRBV6-1	TRBD2	16	TRBJ2-5	CASSPQRAGGRETQYF	TGTGCCAGCAGTCCCCAGAGGGCGGGAGGCCGGGAGACCCAGTACTTC
few	TRBV29-1	NA	15	TRBJ1-1	CSAGLGWGMNTEAFF	TGCAGCGCGGGGCTTGGATGGGGTATGAACACTGAAGCTTTCTTT
few	TRBV28	NA	20	TRBJ2-5	CASSFSGYRPADRHQETQYF	TGTGCCAGCAGTTTTTCGGGGTATAGGCCCGCAGATAGACACCAAGAGACCCAGTACTTC
many	TRBV3-1	NA	14	TRBJ1-2	CASSTRRSPGGYTF	TGTGCCAGCAGCACCCGCCGGTCGCCCGGTGGCTACACCTTC
NA	TRBV5-1	NA	15	TRBJ2-2	CASSLWAENTGELFF	TGCGCCAGCAGCCTATGGGCGGAGAACACCGGGGAGCTGTTTTTT
few	TRBV6-9	NA	12	TRBJ1-1	CASSWRSAEAFF	TGTGCCAGCAGTTGGCGAAGCGCTGAAGCTTTCTTT
few	TRBV20-1	NA	13	TRBJ2-2	CSARDLLIGELFF	TGCAGTGCTAGAGATTTACTAATCGGGGAGCTGTTTTTT
NA	TRBV7-3	TRBD2	16	TRBJ2-3	CASSLPAGSLTDTQYF	TGTGCCAGCAGCCTTCCAGCGGGGAGTCTCACAGATACGCAGTATTTT
NA	TRBV5-1	NA	13	TRBJ1-6	CASSPQGTSPLHF	TGCGCCAGCAGCCCACAGGGTACTTCACCCCTCCACTTT
many	TRBV11-3	TRBD2	16	TRBJ2-1	CASSLGSGSAYNEQFF	TGTGCCAGCAGCTTAGGTAGCGGGTCTGCCTACAATGAGCAGTTCTTC
NA	TRBV7-2	TRBD2	15	TRBJ2-2	CASSRTSGTDGELFF	TGTGCCAGCAGCCGTACTAGCGGGACTGACGGGGAGCTGTTTTTT
many	TRBV6-1	TRBD2	15	TRBJ2-7	CASSPRLAGKYEQYF	TGTGCCAGCAGCCCAAGACTAGCGGGAAAGTACGAGCAGTACTTC
NA	TRBV5-4	NA	14	TRBJ1-1	CASSLAWENTEAFF	TGTGCCAGCAGCTTGGCATGGGAGAACACTGAAGCTTTCTTT
few	TRBV30	TRBD2	15	TRBJ2-7	CAWSQGLAGGIEQYF	TGTGCCTGGAGCCAGGGACTAGCGGGAGGGATCGAGCAGTACTTC
few	TRBV12-5	NA	12	TRBJ2-7	CASGGPWAEQYF	TGTGCTAGTGGTGGGCCTTGGGCGGAGCAGTACTTC
NA	TRBV27	TRBD1	14	TRBJ2-2	CASSNRGNTGELFF	TGTGCCAGCAGCAACAGGGGAAACACCGGGGAGCTGTTTTTT
many	TRBV18	NA	13	TRBJ1-2	CASSPAGDYGYTF	TGTGCCAGCTCCCCGGCGGGGGACTATGGCTACACCTTC
NA	TRBV6-4	NA	12	TRBJ1-3	CASSVFGNTIYF	TGTGCCAGCAGTGTATTTGGAAACACCATATATTTT
NA	TRBV6-1	NA	12	TRBJ1-1	CASSYDHTEAFF	TGTGCCAGCAGCTACGATCACACTGAAGCTTTCTTT
NA	TRBV24-1	NA	13	TRBJ2-2	CATSDLDTGELFF	TGTGCCACCAGTGACCTCGACACCGGGGAGCTGTTTTTT
few	TRBV28	NA	16	TRBJ2-7	CASQPEAGYALYEQYF	TGTGCCAGCCAACCTGAGGCAGGGTACGCTCTTTACGAGCAGTACTTC
few	TRBV10-3	TRBD2	14	TRBJ2-1	CAISDGTSSGEQFF	TGTGCCATCAGTGATGGGACTAGTTCTGGTGAGCAGTTCTTC
NA	TRBV9	NA	17	TRBJ2-3	CASSVEGADLFTDTQYF	TGTGCCAGCAGCGTAGAAGGAGCGGACCTCTTCACAGATACGCAGTATTTT
NA	TRBV9	NA	15	TRBJ2-7	CASSVEEGEFPEQYF	TGTGCCAGCAGCGTAGAGGAGGGAGAATTCCCCGAGCAGTACTTC
many	TRBV28	NA	16	TRBJ1-2	CASSDFRGADDYGYTF	TGTGCCAGCAGCGATTTCAGGGGCGCGGATGACTATGGCTACACCTTC
few	TRBV3-1	NA	15	TRBJ2-3	CASSRGRGDTDTQYF	TGTGCCAGCAGCCGGGGGCGGGGTGACACAGATACGCAGTATTTT
NA	TRBV29-1	TRBD1	15	TRBJ1-2	CSVGLPTGRAYGYTF	TGCAGCGTCGGGCTACCGACAGGGAGGGCGTACGGCTACACCTTC
many	TRBV27	NA	16	TRBJ1-6	CASSFMRGTYNSPLHF	TGTGCCAGCAGTTTCATGAGGGGTACCTATAATTCACCCCTCCACTTT
many	TRBV6-5	NA	18	TRBJ1-2	CASSYSKGGQAGGHGYTF	TGTGCCAGCAGTTACTCGAAGGGCGGTCAGGCAGGTGGGCATGGCTACACCTTC
many	TRBV18	TRBD1	14	TRBJ1-2	CASSPGQEVYGYTF	TGTGCCAGCTCTCCCGGACAGGAGGTCTATGGCTACACCTTC
many	TRBV6-1	NA	13	TRBJ1-2	CASRADTNYGYTF	TGTGCCAGCAGGGCCGATACTAACTATGGCTACACCTTC
many	TRBV18	TRBD2	16	TRBJ2-3	CASSPGQLAGGNTQYF	TGTGCCAGCTCACCAGGCCAACTAGCGGGAGGAAATACGCAGTACTTT
NA	TRBV6-1	TRBD2	15	TRBJ2-7	CASSGTSGKSYEQYF	TGTGCCAGCAGTGGGACTAGCGGGAAGTCCTACGAGCAGTACTTC
NA	TRBV30	NA	15	TRBJ2-6	CAWVRGPYGANVLTF	TGTGCCTGGGTCAGGGGACCCTATGGGGCCAACGTCCTGACTTTC
few	TRBV5-1	NA	14	TRBJ2-1	CASSPSGGTQTQFF	TGCGCCAGCAGCCCCTCTGGGGGGACACAGACGCAGTTCTTC
few	TRBV6-5	NA	17	TRBJ1-2	CASSYDSSRYFNYGYTF	TGTGCCAGCAGTTACGACAGCTCTCGTTACTTTAACTATGGCTACACCTTC
NA	TRBV28	TRBD1	13	TRBJ2-5	CASSWTGGAAQYF	TGTGCCAGCAGTTGGACAGGGGGCGCGGCCCAGTACTTC